This section outlines one T cell receptor (beta chain) sequence together with its context. Authors' analysis steps: How many nucleated cells were present was estimated from reference gene primer amplification. Assay used: immunoSEQ multiplex PCR; TCRdb lists only in-frame clones, some missing. V and J calls and clone size are given by that table; D and trimming were obtained from the DNA. This sample carries about 110,000 clones, over 65% of them seen once, and the ten largest clones take roughly 3.8%. Trimming removed 0 bases at V and 1 base at J, with 11 bases between. The CDR3 contains 15 residues. Per germline, CDR1 GTSNPN and CDR2 SVGIG (reference sequence). This sample was taken from a study of blood T cell repertoires in COVID-19. Overall study: The United States, Italy and Spain supplied acute and convalescent COVID-19 samples. The cDNA or gDNA used as material had been derived from T cells, B-cell-depleted T cells, or PBMCs.

The sequence derives from a woman aged 80 or over with acute or convalescent COVID-19. The chain has TRBV30 and TRBJ2-3; D is perhaps TRBD2 (6 bases). The material sequenced was peripheral blood. The CDR3 loop reads CAWSVRSGGTDTQYF. The CDR3 DNA reads TGTGCCTGGAGTGTACGATCGGGGGGCACAGATACGCAGTATTTT.